A selection of T cell receptor beta chains follows, all from one sample in a study of T cell clones after liver transplantation. The assay was immunoSEQ multiplex PCR, and TCRdb's table has in-frame clones only and misses some. Among tens of thousands of clones listed, 71% were seen once. The material was CD4+ T cells from blood, obtained before liver transplant. Receptors originate from a human donor who received a liver transplant. The CDR3 runs from the conserved cysteine through the conserved F or W. D genes are given only for firm matches. Clone size appears in some rows only: once, few, many, or a class for an expanded clone.

j_gene,abundance,d_gene,v_gene,CDR3aa,CDR3nt
TRBJ2-1,once,TRBD1,TRBV4-1,CASSQEVQGVQNEQFF,TGCGCCAGCAGCCAAGAAGTGCAGGGGGTACAAAATGAGCAGTTCTTC
TRBJ1-2,.,.,TRBV13,CASSQLTGRGDYGYTF,TGTGCCAGCAGCCAGTTAACAGGGCGCGGAGACTATGGCTACACCTTC
TRBJ1-3,.,.,TRBV7-2,CASSPDGSSGNTIYF,TGTGCCAGCAGCCCCGACGGGTCCTCTGGAAACACCATATATTTT
TRBJ2-7,.,TRBD1,TRBV13,CASSPTGSSYEQYF,TGTGCCAGCAGCCCGACAGGGAGCTCCTACGAGCAGTACTTC
TRBJ1-1,.,TRBD1,TRBV7-2,CASSSQGGTEAFF,TGTGCCAGCAGTTCTCAGGGGGGCACTGAAGCTTTCTTT
TRBJ1-2,few,TRBD1,TRBV7-8,CASSLEGQNYGYTF,TGTGCCAGCAGCTTAGAGGGACAGAACTATGGCTACACCTTC
TRBJ2-2,.,.,TRBV5-4,CASSLKQADTGELFF,TGTGCCAGCAGCTTGAAACAGGCGGACACCGGGGAGCTGTTTTTT
TRBJ1-3,many,.,TRBV29-1,CSVITGNTIYF,TGCAGCGTAATTACTGGAAACACCATATATTTT
TRBJ1-1,few,.,TRBV28,CASRDQGKAFF,TGTGCCAGCAGAGACCAGGGCAAGGCTTTCTTT
TRBJ1-2,.,TRBD1,TRBV4-2,CASSQVGQGAAGYTF,TGTGCCAGCAGCCAAGTTGGACAGGGGGCCGCTGGCTACACCTTC
TRBJ1-2,.,TRBD1,TRBV9,CASSVEDRDYGYTF,TGTGCCAGCAGCGTAGAAGACAGGGACTATGGCTACACCTTC
TRBJ1-4,few,TRBD1,TRBV11-2,CASSRQGPRPGEKLFF,TGTGCCAGCAGCCGACAGGGGCCAAGGCCGGGTGAAAAACTGTTTTTT
TRBJ1-1,.,.,TRBV5-1,CASSLGWATEAFF,TGCGCCAGCAGCTTAGGCTGGGCTACTGAAGCTTTCTTT
TRBJ2-7,once,TRBD1,TRBV7-3,CASSLPGTGNHEQYF,TGTGCCAGCAGCTTACCTGGGACAGGGAACCACGAGCAGTACTTC
TRBJ2-5,.,TRBD1,TRBV2,CASSLDRVGLETQYF,TGTGCCAGCAGCCTAGACAGGGTAGGATTAGAGACCCAGTACTTC
TRBJ1-2,.,.,TRBV5-6,CASSPQGRQGYTF,TGTGCCAGCAGCCCCCAGGGAAGGCAGGGCTACACCTTC
TRBJ1-1,.,.,TRBV9,CASSVGPSMNTEAFF,TGTGCCAGCAGCGTAGGTCCAAGCATGAACACTGAAGCTTTCTTT
TRBJ1-5,.,TRBD1,TRBV7-8,CASSLALTGANQPQHF,TGTGCCAGCAGCTTAGCGCTGACAGGGGCCAATCAGCCCCAGCATTTT
TRBJ1-4,.,TRBD1,TRBV6-5,CASGSGQDKEKLFF,TGTGCCAGCGGATCGGGACAGGATAAAGAAAAACTGTTTTTT
TRBJ2-7,.,.,TRBV7-9,CASSREAREQYF,TGTGCCAGCAGCCGCGAGGCTAGAGAGCAGTACTTC
TRBJ2-2,.,.,TRBV9,CASSAYSTGELFF,TGTGCCAGCAGCGCTTACAGTACCGGGGAGCTGTTTTTT
TRBJ1-1,once,.,TRBV9,CASSVLSGGSTEAFF,TGTGCCAGCAGCGTTCTATCTGGGGGGAGTACTGAAGCTTTCTTT
TRBJ2-5,.,TRBD2,TRBV10-3,CAASISGQETQYF,TGTGCCGCCTCCATTAGCGGGCAAGAGACCCAGTACTTC